This T cell receptor (beta chain) was found in a study of T cell repertoires in cytomegalovirus infection. Study as a whole: HLA-C-restricted CMV epitopes, recently identified, and well-studied HLA-B-restricted ones were used by the study.

In the case of this clonotype: What it binds is unknown.

One entry per CDR3 protein results from TCRdb running MiXCR on the reads. In the table there are about 220,000 distinct CDR3 sequences, about 40% of which are singletons. This sample comprised CD8+ T cells from cultured PBMCs, obtained from culture after CMV antigen stimulation. The receptor comes from a human donor in good health (CMV status not recorded). Some clones in this sample may be carry-over from other donors' samples.

In DNA form, the CDR3 reads TGTGCCAGCAGCTCGGGGACCCCCATCTCCTACAATGAGCAGTTCTTC. Translating gives CASSSGTPISYNEQFF. The chain is built from TRBV7-3 and TRBJ2-1, with D possibly being TRBD1 or TRBD2 (5 bases each). The germline V and J ends were trimmed by 4 bases and 0 bases, with 13 bases remaining between them. The CDR3 covers 16 residues. Per the germline V gene, CDR1 is SGHTA and CDR2 is FQGTGA.